These 20 T cell receptor beta chains originate from one sample sequenced in a study of control samples from healthy donors and cancer patients. The data were produced by immunoSEQ multiplex PCR, yet TCRdb's version contains in-frame clones alone and is incomplete. This sample has some 130,000 clones, with about nine tenths found just once. The specimen sequenced was blood. The receptors stem from a man aged 40-55 years in good health.

The rearrangement links TRBV5-4 to TRBJ1-5; no clear D. The length of the CDR3 is 14 residues. The V and J ends lost 1 base and 3 bases respectively, with 8 bases between them. In germline, CDR1 is SGHNT, CDR2 YYREEE (reference sequence). The CDR3 nucleotides are TGTGCCAGCAGCTTGCGCAGGAACAATCAGCCCCAGCATTTT. The encoded protein is CASSLRRNNQPQHF. Looking up the rest from reference TRBV5-4 and TRBJ1-5 gives the full variable domain: ETGVTQSPTHLIKTRGQQVTLRCSSQSGHNTVSWYQQALGQGPQFIFQYYREEENGRGNFPPRFSGLQFPNYSSELNVNALELDDSALYLCASSLRRNNQPQHFGDGTRLSIL.

The CDR3 loop is CASGVWGGHEQFF. The CDR3 bases are TGTGCCAGCGGAGTTTGGGGGGGGCATGAGCAGTTCTTC. The gene calls are TRBV25-1 and TRBJ2-1; possible D gene TRBD2, 7 bases. Germline loops: CDR1 MGHDK, CDR2 SYGVNS. V dropped 8 bases and J dropped 8 bases, with 16 bases sitting between them. CDR3 length: 13 residues. Full variable domain (missing parts from reference TRBV25-1 and TRBJ2-1): EADIYQTPRYLVIGTGKKITLECSQTMGHDKMYWYQQDPGMELHLIHYSYGVNSTEKGDLSSESTVSRIRTEHFPLTLESARPSHTSQYLCASGVWGGHEQFFGPGTRLTVL.

This clone turned up a few times. The chain has TRBV2 and TRBJ2-5; D possibly corresponds to TRBD2 (6 bases). The ends were cut back, 3 bases at V and 10 bases at J, with 9 bases in the middle. Germline V CDR1 and CDR2: SNHLY, FYNNEI. CDR3 length: 11 residues. The CDR3 coding sequence is TGTGCCAGCAGTGAGTGGGGAGGCCAGTACTTC. This translates into CASSEWGGQYF. Full variable domain (remainder filled in from reference TRBV2 and TRBJ2-5): EPEVTQTPSHQVTQMGQEVILRCVPISNHLYFYWYRQILGQKVEFLVSFYNNEISEKSEIFDDQFSVERPDGSNFTLKIRSTKLEDSAMYFCASSEWGGQYFGPGTRLLVL.

The chain carries TRBV19 and TRBJ2-3; D is uncertain. This CDR3 is 12 amino acids long. Germline V gene lookup returns CDR1 LNHDA and CDR2 SQIVND (reference sequence). Trimming pared 6 bases from V and 6 bases from J, leaving 10 bases between. CDR3 coding DNA: TGTGCCAGTAGCCCAACGACGGATACGCAGTATTTT. The encoded protein is CASSPTTDTQYF.

This sequence joins TRBV5-1 and TRBJ1-1, with 11 bases that match TRBD1. Germline trimming cut 4 bases from V and 4 bases from J; bases unmatched to any gene: 3. The CDR3 length is 14 residues. CDR1 and CDR2 (germline): SGHRS, YFSETQ. The DNA for the CDR3 is TGCGCCAGCAGCGGGACAGGGGGAGGCACTGAAGCTTTCTTT. The encoded protein is CASSGTGGGTEAFF.

This clone has just one count. This chain joins TRBV7-3 and TRBJ2-1; 7 bases are a match to TRBD2. The germline V gene encodes CDR1 SGHTA and CDR2 FQGTGA. The CDR3 covers 15 residues. Trimming cost V 5 bases and J 8 bases; bases outside gene matches: 12. The CDR3 coding sequence is TGTGCCAGCAGCCCGCTAGCGGTTGCTACATATGAGCAGTTCTTC. This codes for CASSPLAVATYEQFF. Full variable domain (outside the CDR3, taken from reference TRBV7-3 and TRBJ2-1): GAGVSQTPSNKVTEKGKYVELRCDPISGHTALYWYRQSLGQGPEFLIYFQGTGAADDSGLPNDRFFAVRPEGSVSTLKIQRTERGDSAVYLCASSPLAVATYEQFFGPGTRLTVL.

The chain combines TRBV5-8 with TRBJ2-5; 7 bases match TRBD2. The CDR3 contains 14 residues. Germline CDR1 and CDR2: SGHTS and YDEGEE. V gave up 4 bases and J gave up 3 bases; unmatched junction bases: 6. CDR3 bases: TGTGCCAGCAGCCAACGGGGGAGGGAAGAGACCCAGTACTTC. It encodes CASSQRGREETQYF.

The CDR3 sequence is CASSIGSTSPYQETQYF. The CDR3 bases are TGTGCCAGTAGTATAGGTTCCACTAGCCCGTACCAAGAGACCCAGTACTTC. V gene TRBV19 combines with J gene TRBJ2-5, with D possibly TRBD2 on 6 matching bases. Germline V gives CDR1 LNHDA, CDR2 SQIVND (reference sequence). Trimming stripped 1 base from V and 0 bases from J, with 15 bases between. There are 17 residues in the CDR3. The full variable domain, with the rest looked up from reference TRBV19 and TRBJ2-5, is DGGITQSPKYLFRKEGQNVTLSCEQNLNHDAMYWYRQDPGQGLRLIYYSQIVNDFQKGDIAEGYSVSREKKESFPLTVTSAQKNPTAFYLCASSIGSTSPYQETQYFGPGTRLLVL.

About this clone: Other DNA sequences in this specimen translate into the identical CDR3. The chain employs TRBV10-1 and TRBJ2-4; a possible D gene is TRBD2 (5 bases). This CDR3 contains 14 residues. Trimming took 3 bases from V and 8 from J, leaving 14 bases between them. Germline CDR1 and CDR2: WNHNN and SYGVQD (reference sequence). CDR3 in amino acids: CASSEDPNGDIQYF. The CDR3, as DNA: TGCGCCAGCAGTGAAGACCCGAACGGGGACATTCAGTACTTC.

The CDR3 reads CSVEDLAQETQYF. CDR3 coding DNA: TGCAGCGTTGAAGACTTGGCCCAAGAGACCCAGTACTTC. This rearrangement joins TRBV29-1 to TRBJ2-5; the D is unclear. Germline CDR1 SQVTM, CDR2 ANQGSEA. The CDR3 has 13 residues. With 0 bases removed from V and 1 base from J, the gap between germline ends came to 6 bases.

Concerning this clone: The same CDR3 arises from other DNA sequences in this sample as well. As DNA, the CDR3 is TGCGCCAGCAGCCAAGATAGATACGAGCAGTACTTC. The encoded protein is CASSQDRYEQYF. The chain employs TRBV4-1 and TRBJ2-7, with unresolved D. Trimming took off 0 bases at V and 4 bases at J, with 4 bases between the two ends. Germline V gives CDR1 MGHRA, CDR2 YSYEKL. This CDR3 contains 12 residues.

The chain links TRBV11-3 to TRBJ2-5; weak D call: TRBD2 (5 bases). The CDR3 spans 13 residues. Trimming took 4 bases from V and 2 from J, leaving 8 bases between them. Germline V gives CDR1 SGHNT, CDR2 YENEEA. Here the CDR3 reads CASSSRLQETQYF. Written as DNA, the CDR3 is TGTGCCAGCAGCTCCAGACTACAAGAGACCCAGTACTTC. The variable domain in full, completed from reference TRBV11-3 and TRBJ2-5, reads EAGVVQSPRYKIIEKKQPVAFWCNPISGHNTLYWYLQNLGQGPELLIRYENEEAVDDSQLPKDRFSAERLKGVDSTLKIQPAELGDSAVYLCASSSRLQETQYFGPGTRLLVL.

In nucleotides, the CDR3 is TGTGCCAGCAGCTTTGGTGCGGACAGGGGGAATTCACCCCTCCACTTT. The encoded protein is CASSFGADRGNSPLHF. This chain links TRBV7-9 with TRBJ1-6, with TRBD1 matching over 10 bases. This CDR3 has 16 residues. Trimming removed 3 bases from V and 7 bases from J; junction bases left unmatched: 6. Per the germline V gene, CDR1 is SEHNR and CDR2 is FQNEAQ (reference sequence).

The sample holds a few counts of this clone. The chain employs TRBV15 and TRBJ2-5; 7 bases are a match to TRBD1. V dropped 4 bases and J dropped 5; count of bases not matched to a gene: 10. Germline CDR1 is LNHNV and CDR2 is YYDKDF (reference sequence). This CDR3 comprises 15 residues. The CDR3 reads CATSTSDRPGETQYF. The CDR3 bases are TGTGCCACCAGCACTTCGGACAGGCCCGGGGAGACCCAGTACTTC. Based on the CDR3 plus reference TRBV15 and TRBJ2-5, the full variable domain is DAMVIQNPRYQVTQFGKPVTLSCSQTLNHNVMYWYQQKSSQAPKLLFHYYDKDFNNEADTPDNFQSRRPNTSFCFLDIRSPGLGDTAMYLCATSTSDRPGETQYFGPGTRLLVL.

Here the CDR3 reads CASSRSGGLTGELFF. DNA for the CDR3: TGTGCCAGCAGCCGGAGCGGGGGCCTGACCGGGGAGCTGTTTTTT. The chain combines TRBV3-1 (or the pseudogene TRBV3-2) with TRBJ2-2; 8 nucleotides agree with TRBD2. Germline assignment: CDR1 LGHDT and CDR2 YNNKEL (reference sequence). The V segment lost 4 bases and the J segment 5 bases; nucleotides outside the gene matches: 6. The CDR3 is 15 residues long.

V is TRBV25-1 and J is TRBJ1-6; TRBD1 is a possible D gene (6 bases). The CDR3 spans 13 residues. V lost 4 bases and J 10 bases, leaving 11 bases between the germline ends. The germline V gene has CDR1 MGHDK and CDR2 SYGVNS. The CDR3 sequence is CASSGDNISPLHF. The CDR3 nucleotides are TGTGCCAGCAGTGGGGACAATATCTCACCCCTCCACTTT.

The V gene is TRBV4-1, the J gene TRBJ1-4, with a weak D call TRBD1 (5 bases). Germline CDR1 MGHRA, CDR2 YSYEKL. V was pared by 1 base and J by 8 bases, with 11 bases between. CDR3 size: 14 residues. The CDR3 region has the DNA TGCGCCAGCAGCCAAGGACAGTGGGTCGAAAAACTGTTTTTT. As protein: CASSQGQWVEKLFF.

The chain couples TRBV15 to TRBJ2-1; D remains unclear. Germline loops: CDR1 LNHNV, CDR2 YYDKDF (reference sequence). CDR3 size: 12 residues. V was cut by 5 bases and J by 2 bases, with 4 bases left in between. The CDR3 loop is CATSPAYNEQFF. CDR3 coding DNA: TGTGCCACCAGCCCAGCCTACAATGAGCAGTTCTTC.

The genes are TRBV9 and TRBJ2-5; D is unresolved. The CDR3 has 16 amino acids. Germline CDR1 is SGDLS and CDR2 is YYNGEE. V lost 4 bases, J lost 2 bases, and 18 bases lay in between. CDR3 residues: CASSIGPLNGQETQYF. The CDR3 nucleotides are TGTGCCAGCAGCATCGGCCCTCTAAATGGGCAAGAGACCCAGTACTTC.

This sequence joins TRBV30 and TRBJ1-2; TRBD1 matches at 10 bases. CDR3 length: 13 residues. With V trimmed by 6 bases and J by 7 bases, 8 bases remained unmatched. Germline assignment: CDR1 GTSNPN and CDR2 SVGIG (reference sequence). DNA for the CDR3: TGTGCCTGTCCGGGACAGGGGATTAGTGGCTACACCTTC. It translates to CACPGQGISGYTF.